This T cell receptor (beta chain) was obtained from a study of STAT5B mutations in CD4+ large granular lymphocyte leukemia. Overall study results and limits: 25% of private leukemic clonotypes occurred rarely in other patients' non-leukemic repertoires. Without putative leukemic clones, patient CD4-sorted repertoires remained more clonal than healthy CD4+ repertoires. 8/27 top patient clones versus 2/35 control clones were TRBV06-family.

As for this clone: Antigen specificity is unknown.

Germline V lookup: CDR1 MNHEY, CDR2 SVGAGI. The junction had 4 bases not matched to a gene; V was cut back by 7 bases and J by 0 bases. The CDR3 totals 15 residues. TCRdb's table, derived via immunoSEQ multiplex PCR, lists solely in-frame clones and lacks some. The sample lists about 40,000 clones, less than 85% seen once, with 0.3% to 0.45% in the top ten. The sample taken for sequencing was CD4+ T cells from blood buffy coats. This chain joins TRBV6-5 and TRBJ1-3; 9 bases are shared with TRBD1. The TCR sequence derives from a human donor in good health. The CDR3 bases are TGTGCCAGCACGGGACAGGGAAACTCTGGAAACACCATATATTTT. Encoded protein: CASTGQGNSGNTIYF.